Sequencing of this T cell receptor (beta chain) was carried out in a study of blood T cells in healthy people across ages. Broader study findings: Greater diversity and more naive CD4+ cells were seen in long-lived donors than in aged donors.

With respect to this clonotype: No antigen is known for it.

Germline lookup yields CDR1 MDHEN and CDR2 SYDVKM. V was cut by 8 bases and J by 5 bases, with 16 bases left in between. This CDR3 contains 14 residues. Next came a second PCR, run for about 6 to 12 cycles, which used a sample-barcoded 5' primer along with a J-beta primer mix. TCRdb reanalysed the 5' RACE reads using MiXCR and keeps one entry per CDR3 protein. This sample has approximately 810,000 distinct CDR3 sequences, with roughly 40% found just once. Staff drew around 10 milliliters of peripheral blood from each donor. This receptor was taken from a man aged 18 to 30 in good health. The source material was blood. The chain recombines TRBV28 with TRBJ2-1; D perhaps matches TRBD1 (6 bases). Written as DNA, the CDR3 is TGTGCCAGCGGGGTGGACAGAGGGCACAATGAGCAGTTCTTC. This codes for CASGVDRGHNEQFF. The variable domain in full, with the rest retrieved from reference TRBV28 and TRBJ2-1, is DVKVTQSSRYLVKRTGEKVFLECVQDMDHENMFWYRQDPGLGLRLIYFSYDVKMKEKGDIPEGYSVSREKKERFSLILESASTNQTSMYLCASGVDRGHNEQFFGPGTRLTVL.